What follows are 3 T cell receptor beta chains derived from one specimen sequenced in a study of T cells in Graves' hyperthyroidism and ophthalmopathy. Amplified TCR beta CDR3 regions derived from RNA transcripts. A set of HTBI primers served as the primers for a first-round RT-PCR of the TCR CDR3. One entry per CDR3 protein results from TCRdb running MiXCR on the multiplex PCR reads. The data contain roughly 650,000 distinct CDR3 sequences, approximately 16% of them singletons. Source material: blood. These receptors were taken from a woman aged 35 to 49 with Graves' ophthalmopathy.

The CDR3 reads CASSERQGVVNSPLHF. DNA for the CDR3: TGTGCCAGCAGCGAAAGACAGGGTGTCGTTAATTCACCCCTCCACTTT. The chain employs TRBV7-7 and TRBJ1-6; 7 bases map to TRBD1. V trimming: 5 bases; J trimming: 6 bases; junction bases outside the gene matches: 10. This CDR3 is 16 amino acids long. CDR1 is SSHAT and CDR2 is FNYEAQ in the germline V gene (reference sequence).

This clonotype has at least ten counts. V gene TRBV2 combines with J gene TRBJ2-1; perhaps TRBD2 as D (7 bases). The CDR3 spans 16 residues. From germline, CDR1 is SNHLY and CDR2 FYNNEI. The ends were cut back, 5 bases at V and 4 bases at J, with 18 bases in the middle. The CDR3 DNA is TGTGCCAGCAGTAGCTCCCGGGGGGCGGCGTACAATGAGCAGTTCTTC. It is translated as CASSSSRGAAYNEQFF.

Notes on this clonotype: Mismatch with germline at one junction end may stem from a read error. This sequence joins TRBV18 and TRBJ1-6, with D maybe TRBD1 (5 bases). This CDR3 region has 15 residues. Germline CDR1 is KGHSH and CDR2 is LQKENI. The CDR3 sequence is CASSLAGRVHSPPHF. CDR3 DNA sequence: TGTGCCAGCTCACTAGCGGGCAGGGTACATTCACCCCCCCACTTT.